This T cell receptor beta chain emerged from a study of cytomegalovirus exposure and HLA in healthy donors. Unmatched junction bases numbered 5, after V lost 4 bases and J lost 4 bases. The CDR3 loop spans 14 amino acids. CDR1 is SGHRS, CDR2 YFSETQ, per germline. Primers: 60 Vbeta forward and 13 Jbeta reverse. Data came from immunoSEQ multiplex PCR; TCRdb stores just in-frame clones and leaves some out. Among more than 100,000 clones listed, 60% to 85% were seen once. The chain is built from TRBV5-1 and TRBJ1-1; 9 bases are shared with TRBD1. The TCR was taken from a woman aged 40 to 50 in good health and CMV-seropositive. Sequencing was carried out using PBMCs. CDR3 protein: CASSQMTGGTEAFF. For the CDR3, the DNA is TGCGCCAGCAGCCAGATGACAGGGGGCACTGAAGCTTTCTTT.